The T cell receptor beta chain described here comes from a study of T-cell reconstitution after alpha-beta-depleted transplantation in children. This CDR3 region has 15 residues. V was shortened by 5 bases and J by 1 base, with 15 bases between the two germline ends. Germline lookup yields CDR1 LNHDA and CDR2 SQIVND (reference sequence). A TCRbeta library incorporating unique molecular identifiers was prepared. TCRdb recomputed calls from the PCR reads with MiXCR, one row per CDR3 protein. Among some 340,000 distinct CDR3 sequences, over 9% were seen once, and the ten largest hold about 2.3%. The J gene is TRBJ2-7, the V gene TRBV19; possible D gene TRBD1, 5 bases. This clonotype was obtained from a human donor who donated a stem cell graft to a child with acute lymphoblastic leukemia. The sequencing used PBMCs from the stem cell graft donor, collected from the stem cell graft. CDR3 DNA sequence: TGTGCCAGTAGTCCCTACAGTGGGGCATCCTACGAGCAGTACTTC. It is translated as CASSPYSGASYEQYF.